The rows below give T cell receptor beta chains drawn from one sample of a study of T-cell memory formation after mild COVID-19. TCRdb called the 5' RACE reads again in MiXCR, with one record for every CDR3 protein. The repertoire holds some 82,000 distinct CDR3 sequences, with 9.5% to 15% as singletons. Sample: PBMCs or a T cell subset sorted from them (not recorded which). These TCRs come from a man younger than 30 who had mild COVID-19 (a few samples of this study predate the infection). Cell type and time point are not known. Both conserved end residues are part of each CDR3. D genes are given only for firm matches. Size tells how often a clone was seen (once, few, many) or the class of an expanded clone, and some rows leave it out.

V	D	J	size	CDR3	DNA
TRBV11-2	-	TRBJ2-1	-	CASSFLEGEQFF	TGTGCCAGCAGCTTCCTAGAAGGTGAGCAGTTCTTC
TRBV7-9	-	TRBJ2-1	many	CALGYNEQFF	TGTGCTCTCGGCTACAATGAGCAGTTCTTC
TRBV11-1	TRBD2	TRBJ2-5	few	CASSLRTSGGRETQYF	TGTGCCAGCAGCCTCCGGACTAGCGGGGGCAGGGAGACCCAGTACTTC
TRBV24-1	-	TRBJ2-3	-	CATSDSAINTDTQYF	TGTGCCACCAGTGACTCCGCTATCAACACAGATACGCAGTATTTT
TRBV4-1	-	TRBJ1-4	few	CASSQDGSRRNEKLFF	TGCGCCAGCAGCCAAGACGGAAGTAGGAGGAATGAAAAACTGTTTTTT
TRBV29-1	-	TRBJ1-2	few	CSVEDYREGRGYTF	TGCAGCGTTGAAGATTACAGGGAAGGAAGGGGCTACACCTTC
TRBV4-3	-	TRBJ2-3	few	CASSQDLRGWGTDTQYF	TGCGCCAGCAGCCAAGATCTAAGGGGATGGGGCACAGATACGCAGTATTTT
TRBV20-1	-	TRBJ2-3	-	CSVGVGSTDTQYF	TGCAGTGTCGGGGTTGGGAGCACAGATACGCAGTATTTT
TRBV12-3/TRBV12-4	-	TRBJ2-5	few	CASSATRGETQYF	TGTGCCAGCAGCGCCACCCGGGGAGAGACCCAGTACTTC
TRBV5-1	-	TRBJ1-6	-	CASSSQGSGTSPLHF	TGCGCCAGCAGCTCACAGGGAAGTGGAACCTCACCCCTCCACTTT
TRBV7-9	-	TRBJ2-1	few	CASSPSTLRNEQFF	TGTGCCAGCAGCCCATCTACTTTGAGGAATGAGCAGTTCTTC
TRBV6-5	TRBD1	TRBJ1-5	few	CASSYYGTGNQHF	TGTGCCAGCAGTTACTACGGGACAGGGAACCAGCATTTT
TRBV5-4	-	TRBJ2-1	-	CASSLARRDNEQFF	TGTGCCAGCAGCTTGGCCCGGAGGGACAATGAGCAGTTCTTC
TRBV29-1	-	TRBJ2-2	few	CSVEAGPNTGELFF	TGCAGCGTTGAAGCTGGACCGAACACCGGGGAGCTGTTTTTT
TRBV13	TRBD2	TRBJ2-6	-	CASSRTSGGPGGANVLTF	TGTGCCAGCAGCCGAACAAGCGGGGGGCCGGGAGGGGCCAACGTCCTGACTTTC
TRBV7-2	-	TRBJ2-3	many	CASSLSRSWQYF	TGTGCCAGCAGCTTAAGTCGGTCCTGGCAGTATTTT
TRBV25-1	-	TRBJ2-7	-	CASSEFEDSYEQYF	TGTGCCAGCAGTGAATTTGAGGACAGCTACGAGCAGTACTTC
TRBV19	-	TRBJ1-1	-	CASSIDPRGNIEAFF	TGTGCCAGTAGTATAGATCCTAGAGGAAATATTGAAGCTTTCTTT
TRBV4-1	-	TRBJ2-2	few	CASSYTSAWAGELFF	TGCGCCAGCAGTTATACCTCCGCTTGGGCCGGGGAGCTGTTTTTT
TRBV6-5	TRBD2	TRBJ2-2	-	CASSRTSGYTGELFF	TGTGCCAGCAGTCGGACTAGCGGGTACACCGGGGAGCTGTTTTTT
TRBV6-2/TRBV6-3	-	TRBJ2-5	few	CASSWVPRQETQYF	TGTGCCAGCAGTTGGGTGCCAAGGCAAGAGACCCAGTACTTC
TRBV4-1	-	TRBJ2-1	few	CASSLGVPSLSYNEQFF	TGCGCCAGCAGCCTAGGGGTTCCTAGCCTGTCCTACAATGAGCAGTTCTTC
TRBV4-3	-	TRBJ2-5	many	CASSQVSKDTLQETQYF	TGCGCCAGCAGCCAAGTCAGTAAAGACACCTTACAAGAGACCCAGTACTTC
TRBV5-6	-	TRBJ2-2	-	CASSLGPRGAAGELFF	TGTGCCAGCAGCTTGGGGCCAAGAGGTGCGGCCGGGGAGCTGTTTTTT
TRBV12-3/TRBV12-4	-	TRBJ2-7	-	CASSLYSPYEQYF	TGTGCCAGCAGTTTATACAGCCCCTACGAGCAGTACTTC
TRBV5-1	TRBD1	TRBJ1-2	-	CASSFPGQGYGYTF	TGCGCCAGCAGTTTTCCGGGACAGGGCTATGGCTACACCTTC
TRBV12-3/TRBV12-4	-	TRBJ1-6	many	CASSLEADNSPLHF	TGTGCCAGCAGTTTGGAGGCCGATAATTCACCCCTCCACTTT
TRBV19	TRBD1	TRBJ2-1	few	CASSIGQGYYNEQFF	TGTGCCAGTAGTATAGGACAGGGCTACTACAATGAGCAGTTCTTC
TRBV7-2	TRBD2	TRBJ2-5	-	CASSPPSGTSGGAEETQYF	TGTGCCAGCAGCCCACCGTCCGGGACTAGCGGGGGGGCCGAAGAGACCCAGTACTTC
TRBV5-4	-	TRBJ2-6	-	CASSSGELLLQANVLTF	TGTGCCAGCAGCTCCGGAGAGCTGCTACTTCAGGCCAACGTCCTGACTTTC
TRBV7-2	-	TRBJ1-5	many	CASSSRGWNQPQHF	TGTGCCAGCAGCTCCAGGGGATGGAATCAGCCCCAGCATTTT
TRBV9	TRBD1	TRBJ2-1	-	CASSGQGAHNEQFF	TGTGCCAGCAGCGGACAGGGGGCCCACAATGAGCAGTTCTTC
TRBV19	-	TRBJ2-1	few	CASSIVPGWGDNEQFF	TGTGCCAGTAGTATAGTTCCGGGATGGGGGGACAATGAGCAGTTCTTC
TRBV5-1	-	TRBJ2-2	-	CASSLSGMDTGELFF	TGCGCCAGCAGCTTGTCGGGGATGGACACCGGGGAGCTGTTTTTT
TRBV4-3	TRBD2	TRBJ2-5	-	CASSQGITGTSRETQYF	TGCGCCAGCAGCCAAGGGATCACCGGGACTAGCAGGGAGACCCAGTACTTC
TRBV4-3	TRBD2	TRBJ2-1	-	CASSQVLLAGGQREQFF	TGCGCCAGCAGCCAAGTCCTTCTAGCGGGGGGACAGCGTGAGCAGTTCTTC
TRBV7-9	-	TRBJ1-1	-	CASRQSTAMNTEAFF	TGTGCCAGCAGGCAGTCGACAGCTATGAACACTGAAGCTTTCTTT
TRBV29-1	TRBD1	TRBJ2-5	few	CSVEHRGETQYF	TGCAGCGTAGAACACAGGGGAGAGACCCAGTACTTC
TRBV27	-	TRBJ2-1	few	CASSGDPSSYNEQFF	TGTGCCAGCAGTGGTGACCCTAGCTCCTACAATGAGCAGTTCTTC
TRBV5-1	TRBD1	TRBJ1-1	few	CASSIGRDRAEAFF	TGCGCCAGCAGCATCGGCCGGGACAGGGCTGAAGCTTTCTTT
TRBV11-2	-	TRBJ1-2	-	CASSLVDNAWYGYTF	TGTGCCAGCAGCTTAGTAGACAACGCCTGGTATGGCTACACCTTC
TRBV7-2	-	TRBJ2-1	-	CASRKEGLQFF	TGTGCCAGCAGAAAGGAGGGGTTACAGTTCTTC